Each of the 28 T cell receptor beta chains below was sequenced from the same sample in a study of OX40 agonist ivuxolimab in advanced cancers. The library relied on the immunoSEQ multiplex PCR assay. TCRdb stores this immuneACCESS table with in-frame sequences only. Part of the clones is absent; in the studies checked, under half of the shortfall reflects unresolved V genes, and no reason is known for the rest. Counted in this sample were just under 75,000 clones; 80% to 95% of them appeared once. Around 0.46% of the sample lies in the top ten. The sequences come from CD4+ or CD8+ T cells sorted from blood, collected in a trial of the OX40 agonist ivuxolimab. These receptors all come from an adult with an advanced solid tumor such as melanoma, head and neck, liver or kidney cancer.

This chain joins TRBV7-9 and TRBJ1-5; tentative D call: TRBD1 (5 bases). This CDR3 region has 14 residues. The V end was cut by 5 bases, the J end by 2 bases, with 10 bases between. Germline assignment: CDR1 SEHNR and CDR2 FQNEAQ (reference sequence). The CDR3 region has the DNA TGTGCCAGCAGCCCGGGACTGGGCAATCAGCCCCAGCATTTT. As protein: CASSPGLGNQPQHF.

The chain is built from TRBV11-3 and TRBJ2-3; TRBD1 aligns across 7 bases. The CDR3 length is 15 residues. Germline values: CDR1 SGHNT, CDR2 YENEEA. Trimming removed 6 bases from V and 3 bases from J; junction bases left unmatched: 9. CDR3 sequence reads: CASSTRAQGTDTQYF. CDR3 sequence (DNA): TGTGCCAGCAGTACTAGGGCACAGGGGACAGATACGCAGTATTTT.

Here the CDR3 reads CASSLAEGAQYGYTF. The CDR3 nucleotides read TGCGCCAGCAGCTTGGCGGAGGGGGCTCAATATGGCTACACCTTC. The chain is built from TRBV5-1 and TRBJ1-2; 7 bases are shared with TRBD1. V was clipped by 0 bases and J by 5 bases; unmatched bases: 7. CDR1 and CDR2 from the germline V gene are SGHRS and YFSETQ. This CDR3 comprises 15 residues.

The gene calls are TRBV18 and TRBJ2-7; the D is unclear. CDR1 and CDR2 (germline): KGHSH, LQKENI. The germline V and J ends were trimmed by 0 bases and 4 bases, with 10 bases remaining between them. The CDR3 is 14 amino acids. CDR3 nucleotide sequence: TGTGCCAGCTCACCACCGGGTCAGTATTACGAGCAGTACTTC. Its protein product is CASSPPGQYYEQYF.

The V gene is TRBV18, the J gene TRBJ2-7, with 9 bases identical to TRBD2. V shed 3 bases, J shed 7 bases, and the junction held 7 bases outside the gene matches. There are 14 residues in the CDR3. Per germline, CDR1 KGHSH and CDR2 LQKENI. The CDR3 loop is CASSPVAGDGEQYF. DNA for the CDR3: TGTGCCAGCTCACCTGTAGCGGGAGATGGTGAGCAGTACTTC. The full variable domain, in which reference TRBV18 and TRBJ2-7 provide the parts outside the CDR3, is NAGVMQNPRHLVRRRGQEARLRCSPMKGHSHVYWYRQLPEEGLKFMVYLQKENIIDESGMPKERFSAEFPKEGPSILRIQQVVRGDSAAYFCASSPVAGDGEQYFGPGTRLTVT.

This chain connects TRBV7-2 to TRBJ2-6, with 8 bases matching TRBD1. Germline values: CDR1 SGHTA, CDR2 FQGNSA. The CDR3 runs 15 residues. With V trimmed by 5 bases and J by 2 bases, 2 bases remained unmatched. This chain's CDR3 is CASSRDRTGANVLTF. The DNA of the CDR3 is TGTGCCAGCAGCCGGGACAGGACTGGGGCCAACGTCCTGACTTTC.

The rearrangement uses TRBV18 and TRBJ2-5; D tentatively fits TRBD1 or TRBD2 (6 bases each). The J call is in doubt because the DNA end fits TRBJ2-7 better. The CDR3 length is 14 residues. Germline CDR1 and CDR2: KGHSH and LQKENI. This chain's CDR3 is CASSPRGPTYEQYF. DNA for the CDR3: TGTGCCAGCTCACCCCGGGGGCCCACCTACGAGCAGTACTTC.

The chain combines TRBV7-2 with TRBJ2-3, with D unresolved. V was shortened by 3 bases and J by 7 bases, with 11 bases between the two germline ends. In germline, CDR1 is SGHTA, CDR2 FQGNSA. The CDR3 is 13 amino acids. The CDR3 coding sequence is TGTGCCAGCAGCTTCGGGTCGTTTAATACGCAGTATTTT. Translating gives CASSFGSFNTQYF.

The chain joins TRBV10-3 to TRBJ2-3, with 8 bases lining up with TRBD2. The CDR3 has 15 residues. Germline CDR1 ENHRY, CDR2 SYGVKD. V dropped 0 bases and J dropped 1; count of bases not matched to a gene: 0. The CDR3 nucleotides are TGTGCCATCAGTGAGTCGGGACTAGGCACAGATACGCAGTATTTT. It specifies CAISESGLGTDTQYF.

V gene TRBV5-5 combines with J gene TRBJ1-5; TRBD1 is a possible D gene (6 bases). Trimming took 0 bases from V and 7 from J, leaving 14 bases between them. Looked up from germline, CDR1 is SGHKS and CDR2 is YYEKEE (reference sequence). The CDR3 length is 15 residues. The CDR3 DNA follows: TGTGCCAGCAGCTTGGGGGCCGGCAGGGGCCAGCCCCAGCATTTT. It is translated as CASSLGAGRGQPQHF.

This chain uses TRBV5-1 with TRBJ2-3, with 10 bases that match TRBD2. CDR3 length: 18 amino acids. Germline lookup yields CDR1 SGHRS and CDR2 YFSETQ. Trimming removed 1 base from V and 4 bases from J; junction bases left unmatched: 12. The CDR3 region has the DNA TGCGCCAGCAGCTTGACGCTAGCGGGAGAACTAGGTGCAGATACGCAGTATTTT. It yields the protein CASSLTLAGELGADTQYF.

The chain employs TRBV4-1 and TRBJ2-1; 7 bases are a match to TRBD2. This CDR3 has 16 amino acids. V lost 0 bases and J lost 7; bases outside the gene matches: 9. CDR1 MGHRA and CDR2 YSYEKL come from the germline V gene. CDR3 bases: TGCGCCAGCAGCCAAGAGGGAGGGCGGTCAAGGAATGAGCAGTTCTTC. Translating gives CASSQEGGRSRNEQFF.

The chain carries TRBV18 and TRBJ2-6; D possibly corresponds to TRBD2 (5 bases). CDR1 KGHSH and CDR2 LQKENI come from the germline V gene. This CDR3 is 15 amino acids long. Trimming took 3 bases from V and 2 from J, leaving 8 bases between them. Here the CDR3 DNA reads TGTGCCAGCTCACCGGGAGCGACTGGGGCCAACGTCCTGACTTTC. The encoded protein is CASSPGATGANVLTF.

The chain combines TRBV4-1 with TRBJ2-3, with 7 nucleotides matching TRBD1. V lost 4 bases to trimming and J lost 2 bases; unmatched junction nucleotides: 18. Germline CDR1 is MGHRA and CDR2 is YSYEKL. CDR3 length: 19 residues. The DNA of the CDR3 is TGCGCCAGCAGCCGGAAGGTTCGGGACAGACAAACGGTCACAGATACGCAGTATTTT. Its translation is CASSRKVRDRQTVTDTQYF.

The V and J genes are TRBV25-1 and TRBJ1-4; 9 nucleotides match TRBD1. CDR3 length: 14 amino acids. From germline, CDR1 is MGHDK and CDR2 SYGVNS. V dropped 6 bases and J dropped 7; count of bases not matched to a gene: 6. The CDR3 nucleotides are TGTGCCAGCAGGAGAACAGGGGGCAGTGAAAAACTGTTTTTT. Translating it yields CASRRTGGSEKLFF.

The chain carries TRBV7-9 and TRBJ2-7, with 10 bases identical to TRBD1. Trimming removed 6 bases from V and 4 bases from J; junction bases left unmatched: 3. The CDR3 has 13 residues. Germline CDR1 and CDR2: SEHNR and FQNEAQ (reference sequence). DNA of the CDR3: TGTGCCAGCAGGAGGACAGGGGGGTACGAGCAGTACTTC. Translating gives CASRRTGGYEQYF.

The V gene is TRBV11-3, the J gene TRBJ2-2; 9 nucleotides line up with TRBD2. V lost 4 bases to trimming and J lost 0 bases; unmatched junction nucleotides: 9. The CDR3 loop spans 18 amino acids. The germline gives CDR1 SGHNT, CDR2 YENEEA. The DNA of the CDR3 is TGTGCCAGCAGCTCACCCCCCCGACTAGCGGCGAACACCGGGGAGCTGTTTTTT. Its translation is CASSSPPRLAANTGELFF.

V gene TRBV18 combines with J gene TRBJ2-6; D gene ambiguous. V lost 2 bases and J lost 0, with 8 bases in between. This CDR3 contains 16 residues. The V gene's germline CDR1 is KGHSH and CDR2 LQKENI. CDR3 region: CASSPVEGSGANVLTF. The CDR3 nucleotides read TGTGCCAGCTCACCAGTCGAAGGCTCTGGGGCCAACGTCCTGACTTTC.

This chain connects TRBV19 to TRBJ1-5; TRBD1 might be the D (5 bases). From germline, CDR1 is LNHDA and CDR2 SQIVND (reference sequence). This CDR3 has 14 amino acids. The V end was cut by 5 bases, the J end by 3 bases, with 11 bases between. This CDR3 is CASSLDRNNQPQHF. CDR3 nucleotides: TGTGCCAGTAGTCTTGACAGAAACAATCAGCCCCAGCATTTT.

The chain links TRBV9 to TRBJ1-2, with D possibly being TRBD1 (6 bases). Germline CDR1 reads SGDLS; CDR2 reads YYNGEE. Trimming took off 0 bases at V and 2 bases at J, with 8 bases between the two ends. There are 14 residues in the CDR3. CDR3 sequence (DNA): TGTGCCAGCAGCGTAGACAGGGCCAACTATGGCTACACCTTC. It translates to CASSVDRANYGYTF.

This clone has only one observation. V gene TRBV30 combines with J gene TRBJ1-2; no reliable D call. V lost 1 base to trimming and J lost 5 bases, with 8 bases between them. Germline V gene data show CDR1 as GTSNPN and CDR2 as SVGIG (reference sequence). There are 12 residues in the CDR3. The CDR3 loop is CAWSEYRYGYTF. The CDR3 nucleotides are TGTGCCTGGAGTGAGTATAGGTATGGCTACACCTTC.

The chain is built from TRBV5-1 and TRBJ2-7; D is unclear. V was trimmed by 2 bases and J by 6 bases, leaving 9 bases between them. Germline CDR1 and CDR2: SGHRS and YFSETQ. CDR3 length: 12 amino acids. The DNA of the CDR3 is TGCGCCAGCAGCTTAGGCGTTGGCGAGCAGTACTTC. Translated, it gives CASSLGVGEQYF.

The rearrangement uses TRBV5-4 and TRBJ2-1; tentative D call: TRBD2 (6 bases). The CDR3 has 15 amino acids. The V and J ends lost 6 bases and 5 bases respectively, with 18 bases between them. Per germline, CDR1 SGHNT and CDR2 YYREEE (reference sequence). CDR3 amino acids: CASKLPGSLNNEQFF. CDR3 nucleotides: TGTGCCAGCAAACTCCCCGGGAGCCTCAACAATGAGCAGTTCTTC. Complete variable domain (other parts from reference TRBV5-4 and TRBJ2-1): ETGVTQSPTHLIKTRGQQVTLRCSSQSGHNTVSWYQQALGQGPQFIFQYYREEENGRGNFPPRFSGLQFPNYSSELNVNALELDDSALYLCASKLPGSLNNEQFFGPGTRLTVL.

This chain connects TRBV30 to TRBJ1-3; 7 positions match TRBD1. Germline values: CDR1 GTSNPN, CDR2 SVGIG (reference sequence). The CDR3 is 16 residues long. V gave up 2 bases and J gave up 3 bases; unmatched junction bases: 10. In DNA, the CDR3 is TGTGCCTGGAGTCAGTTAGGGGGCGCCTATGGAAACACCATATATTTT. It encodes CAWSQLGGAYGNTIYF.

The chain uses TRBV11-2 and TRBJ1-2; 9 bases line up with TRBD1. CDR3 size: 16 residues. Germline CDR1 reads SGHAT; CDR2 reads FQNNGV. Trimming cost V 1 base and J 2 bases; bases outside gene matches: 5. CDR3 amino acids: CASSLARTGDNYGYTF. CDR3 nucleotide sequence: TGTGCCAGCAGCTTAGCCCGGACAGGGGACAACTATGGCTACACCTTC.

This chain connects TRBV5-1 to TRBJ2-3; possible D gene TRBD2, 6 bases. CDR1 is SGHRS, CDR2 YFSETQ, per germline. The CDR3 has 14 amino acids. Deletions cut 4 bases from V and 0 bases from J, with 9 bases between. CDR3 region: CASSLEGSTDTQYF. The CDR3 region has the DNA TGCGCCAGCAGCCTGGAGGGGAGCACAGATACGCAGTATTTT.

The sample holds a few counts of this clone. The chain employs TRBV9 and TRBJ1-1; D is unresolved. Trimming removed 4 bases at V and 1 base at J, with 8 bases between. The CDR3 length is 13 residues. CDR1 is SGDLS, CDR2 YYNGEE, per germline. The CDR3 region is CASSTGSNTEAFF. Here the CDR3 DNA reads TGTGCCAGCAGCACGGGTTCGAACACTGAAGCTTTCTTT.

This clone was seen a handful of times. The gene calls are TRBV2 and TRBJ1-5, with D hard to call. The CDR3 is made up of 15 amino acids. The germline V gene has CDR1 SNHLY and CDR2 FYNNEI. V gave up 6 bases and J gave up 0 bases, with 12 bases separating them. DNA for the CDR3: TGTGCCAGCAGCTTGGGAGGAGTTAGCAATCAGCCCCAGCATTTT. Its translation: CASSLGGVSNQPQHF. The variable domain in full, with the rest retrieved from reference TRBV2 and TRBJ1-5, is EPEVTQTPSHQVTQMGQEVILRCVPISNHLYFYWYRQILGQKVEFLVSFYNNEISEKSEIFDDQFSVERPDGSNFTLKIRSTKLEDSAMYFCASSLGGVSNQPQHFGDGTRLSIL.